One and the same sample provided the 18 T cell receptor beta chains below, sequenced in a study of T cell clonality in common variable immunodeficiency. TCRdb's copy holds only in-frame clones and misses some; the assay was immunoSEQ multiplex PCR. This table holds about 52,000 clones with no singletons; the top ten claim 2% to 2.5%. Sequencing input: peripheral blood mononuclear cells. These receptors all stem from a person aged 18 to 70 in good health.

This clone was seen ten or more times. CDR3 DNA (partial): TGTGCCAGCAGCTTAAGGACTAGCGACATACGGGATGAG. Amino acid sequence: CASSLRTSDIRDE. The whole CDR3 is CASSLRTSDIRDEQFF. V and J are TRBV7-3 and TRBJ2-1, with 9 bases lining up with TRBD2. The read comes to an end 3 residues before the CDR3 does, leaving the germline J gene to fill in the end. There are 16 residues in the CDR3. Per germline, CDR1 SGHTA and CDR2 FQGTGA. V dropped 1 base and J dropped 8; count of bases not matched to a gene: 9.

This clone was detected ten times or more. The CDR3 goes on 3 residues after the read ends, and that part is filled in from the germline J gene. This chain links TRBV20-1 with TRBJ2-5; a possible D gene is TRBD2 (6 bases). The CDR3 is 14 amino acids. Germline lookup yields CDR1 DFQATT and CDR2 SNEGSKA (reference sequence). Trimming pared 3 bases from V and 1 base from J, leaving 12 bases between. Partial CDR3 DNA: TGCAGTGCTAGCCCCGGGGGAGTCCAAGAGACC. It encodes CSASPGGVQET. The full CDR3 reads CSASPGGVQETQYF.

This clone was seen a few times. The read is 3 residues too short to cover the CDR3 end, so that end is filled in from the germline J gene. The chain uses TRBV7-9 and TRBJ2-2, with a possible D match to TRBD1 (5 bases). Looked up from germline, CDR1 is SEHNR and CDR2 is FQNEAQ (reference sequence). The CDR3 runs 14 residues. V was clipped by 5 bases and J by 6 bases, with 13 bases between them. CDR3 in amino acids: CASSPGLGPGELFF. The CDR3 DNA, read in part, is TGTGCCAGCAGCCCAGGGCTAGGGCCCGGGGAG.

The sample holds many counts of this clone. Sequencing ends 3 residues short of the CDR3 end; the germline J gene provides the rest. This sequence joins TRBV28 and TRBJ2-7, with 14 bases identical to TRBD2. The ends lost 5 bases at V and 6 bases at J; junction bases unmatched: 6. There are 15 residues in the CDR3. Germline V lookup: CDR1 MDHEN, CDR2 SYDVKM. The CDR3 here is CASSQGTSGSSEQYF. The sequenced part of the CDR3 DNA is TGTGCCAGCAGTCAAGGGACTAGCGGGAGTAGCGAG. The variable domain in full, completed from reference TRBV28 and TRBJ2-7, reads DVKVTQSSRYLVKRTGEKVFLECVQDMDHENMFWYRQDPGLGLRLIYFSYDVKMKEKGDIPEGYSVSREKKERFSLILESASTNQTSMYLCASSQGTSGSSEQYFGPGTRLTVT.

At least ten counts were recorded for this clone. CDR3 DNA, as far as it was read: TGCGCCAGCAGCTACGGGGGATGGGGCGGCACTAACTATGGC. Protein: CASSYGGWGGTNYG. The whole CDR3 protein is CASSYGGWGGTNYGYTF. The rearrangement uses TRBV5-1 and TRBJ1-2; a weak D match, TRBD1 (5 bases). The missing CDR3 end, 3 residues past where the read stops, is filled in from the germline J gene. CDR3 length equals 17 residues. Germline CDR1 and CDR2: SGHRS and YFSETQ. Trimming shortened V by 3 bases and J by 0 bases, and 18 bases separated the two germline ends.

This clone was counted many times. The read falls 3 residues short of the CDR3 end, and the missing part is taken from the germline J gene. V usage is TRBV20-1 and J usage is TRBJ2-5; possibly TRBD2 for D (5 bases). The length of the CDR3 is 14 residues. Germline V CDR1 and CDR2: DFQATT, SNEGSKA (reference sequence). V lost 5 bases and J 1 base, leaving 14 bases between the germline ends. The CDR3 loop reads CSAAEPRGQETQYF. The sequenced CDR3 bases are TGCAGTGCTGCCGAACCTCGGGGCCAAGAGACC.

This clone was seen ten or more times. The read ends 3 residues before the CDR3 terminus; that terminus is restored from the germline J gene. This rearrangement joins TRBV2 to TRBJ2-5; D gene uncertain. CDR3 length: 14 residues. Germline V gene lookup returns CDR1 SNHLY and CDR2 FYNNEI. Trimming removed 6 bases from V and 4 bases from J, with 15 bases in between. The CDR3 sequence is CASRVNFGGETQYF. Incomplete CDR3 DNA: TGTGCCAGCAGAGTGAACTTTGGTGGAGAGACC.

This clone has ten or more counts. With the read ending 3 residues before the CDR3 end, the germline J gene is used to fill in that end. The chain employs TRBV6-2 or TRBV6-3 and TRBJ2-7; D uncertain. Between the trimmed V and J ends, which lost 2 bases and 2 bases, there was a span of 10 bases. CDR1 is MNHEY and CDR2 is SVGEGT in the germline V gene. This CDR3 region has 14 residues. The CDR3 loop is CASSYGAGPYEQYF. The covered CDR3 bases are TGTGCCAGCAGTTACGGTGCTGGCCCCTACGAG.

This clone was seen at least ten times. The sequenced part of the CDR3 DNA is TGTGCCAGCAGCCGGGCTAGCAGTTTCCAAGAGACC. It translates to CASSRASSFQET. The whole CDR3 sequence reads CASSRASSFQETQYF. This chain connects TRBV5-5 to TRBJ2-5, with a possible D match to TRBD2 (5 bases). The read terminates 3 residues before the CDR3 end, so the remaining end is supplied by the germline J gene. Trimming removed 4 bases at V and 1 base at J, with 14 bases between. Germline V gene sequence: CDR1 SGHKS, CDR2 YYEKEE (reference sequence). The CDR3 is 15 amino acids.

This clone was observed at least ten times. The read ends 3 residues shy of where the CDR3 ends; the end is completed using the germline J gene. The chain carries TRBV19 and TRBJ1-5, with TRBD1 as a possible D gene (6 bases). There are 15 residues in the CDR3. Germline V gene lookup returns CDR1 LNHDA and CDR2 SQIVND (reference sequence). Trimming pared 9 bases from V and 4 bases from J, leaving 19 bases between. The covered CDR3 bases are TGTGCCAGCCTAACGACAGGTCCTGGGAATCAGCCC. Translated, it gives CASLTTGPGNQP. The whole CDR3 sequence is CASLTTGPGNQPQHF.

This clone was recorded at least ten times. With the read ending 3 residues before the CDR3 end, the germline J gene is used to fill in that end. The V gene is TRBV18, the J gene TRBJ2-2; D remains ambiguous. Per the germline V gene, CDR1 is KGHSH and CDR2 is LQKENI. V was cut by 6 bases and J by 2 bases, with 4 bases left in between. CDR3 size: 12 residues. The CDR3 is CASSRNTGELFF. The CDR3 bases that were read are TGTGCCAGCTCGCGCAACACCGGGGAG.

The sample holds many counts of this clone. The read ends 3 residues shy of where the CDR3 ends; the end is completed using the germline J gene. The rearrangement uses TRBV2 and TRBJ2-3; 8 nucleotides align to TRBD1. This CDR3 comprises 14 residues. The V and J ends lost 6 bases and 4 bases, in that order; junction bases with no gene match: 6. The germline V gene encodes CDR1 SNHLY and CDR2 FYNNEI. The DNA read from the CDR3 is TGTGCCAGCAGCGGACAGGGTGCAGCAGATACG. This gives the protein CASSGQGAADT. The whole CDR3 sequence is CASSGQGAADTQYF.

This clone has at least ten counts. CDR3 DNA, as far as it was read: TGCGCCAGCAGCTTGGACGGACAGGGGGCAGATACG. Its protein product is CASSLDGQGADT. The full-length CDR3 reads as CASSLDGQGADTQYF. The genes are TRBV5-1 and TRBJ2-3; 10 nucleotides match TRBD1. The CDR3 is cut off 3 residues early in the read; its end comes from the germline J gene. The CDR3 runs to 15 residues. Germline CDR1 reads SGHRS; CDR2 reads YFSETQ. After removal of 0 bases from V and 4 bases from J, the junction contained 2 bases not matched to a gene.

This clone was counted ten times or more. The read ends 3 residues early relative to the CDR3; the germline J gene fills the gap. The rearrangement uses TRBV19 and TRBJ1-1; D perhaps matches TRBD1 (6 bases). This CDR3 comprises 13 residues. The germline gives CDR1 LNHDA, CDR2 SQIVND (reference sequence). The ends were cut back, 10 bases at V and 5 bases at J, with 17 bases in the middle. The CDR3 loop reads CAIRDNGRTEAFF. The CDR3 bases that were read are TGTGCCATCCGGGACAATGGGCGGACTGAA. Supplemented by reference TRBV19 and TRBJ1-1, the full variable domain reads DGGITQSPKYLFRKEGQNVTLSCEQNLNHDAMYWYRQDPGQGLRLIYYSQIVNDFQKGDIAEGYSVSREKKESFPLTVTSAQKNPTAFYLCAIRDNGRTEAFFGQGTRLTVV.

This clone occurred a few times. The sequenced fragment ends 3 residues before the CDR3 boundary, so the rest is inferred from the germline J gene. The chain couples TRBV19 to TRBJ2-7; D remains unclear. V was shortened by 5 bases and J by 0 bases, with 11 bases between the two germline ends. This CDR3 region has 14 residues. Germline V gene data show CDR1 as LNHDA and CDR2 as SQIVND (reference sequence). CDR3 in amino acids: CASSPAASSYEQYF. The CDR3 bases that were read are TGTGCCAGTAGTCCGGCGGCCAGCTCCTACGAG.

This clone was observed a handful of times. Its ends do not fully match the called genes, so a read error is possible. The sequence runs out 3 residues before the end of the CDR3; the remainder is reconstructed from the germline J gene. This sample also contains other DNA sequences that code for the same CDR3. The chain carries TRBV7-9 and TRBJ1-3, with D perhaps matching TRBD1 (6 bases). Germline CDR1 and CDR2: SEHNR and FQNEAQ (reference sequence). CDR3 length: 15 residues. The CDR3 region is CASSRQESSGNTIYF. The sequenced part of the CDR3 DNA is TGTGCCAGCAGCCGACAGGAGAGCTCTGGAAACACA.

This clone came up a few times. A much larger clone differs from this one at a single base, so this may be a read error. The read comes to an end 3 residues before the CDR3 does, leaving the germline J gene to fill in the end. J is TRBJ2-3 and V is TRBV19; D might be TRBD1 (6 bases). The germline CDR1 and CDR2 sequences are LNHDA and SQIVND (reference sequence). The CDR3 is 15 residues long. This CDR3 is CASSIYRVHNQPQYF. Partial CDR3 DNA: TGTGCCAGTAGTATCTACAGGGTTCACAATCAGCCG.

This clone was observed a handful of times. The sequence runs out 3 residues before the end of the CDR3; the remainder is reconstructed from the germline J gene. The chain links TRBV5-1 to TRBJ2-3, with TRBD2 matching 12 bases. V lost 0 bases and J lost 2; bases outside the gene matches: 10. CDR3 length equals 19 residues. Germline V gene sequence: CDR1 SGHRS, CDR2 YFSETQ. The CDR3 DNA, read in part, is TGCGCCAGCAGCTTGGAAGCCAAAGGACTAGCGGGAAACACAGATACG. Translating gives CASSLEAKGLAGNTDT. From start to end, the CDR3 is CASSLEAKGLAGNTDTQYF.